Listed below are T cell receptor beta chains from one sample, sequenced in a study of response to subunit inactivated influenza vaccine. TCRdb reprocessed the RT-PCR reads with MiXCR, giving one entry per CDR3 protein. This sample has 530,000 or so distinct CDR3 sequences, with approximately 15% found just once. The specimen comprised PBMCs from blood, sampled roughly 12 days after vaccination. Receptor source: a man between 50 and 59 years old who received an inactivated influenza vaccine. Both conserved end residues are part of each CDR3. The order of the fields is clone size, D gene, V gene, J gene, CDR3 length, CDR3 DNA, CDR3 protein. D genes are given only for firm matches. Not every row has a clone size; where given, it reads once, few, many or a size class.

>NA|TRBD2|TRBV2|TRBJ2-1|16
TGTGCCAGCGGCTACCAGCGGGGGGCCGGCTACAATGAGCAGTTCTTC
CASGYQRGAGYNEQFF
>NA|NA|TRBV5-6|TRBJ1-3|14
TGTGCCAGCAGCTTGCCCACAGGCCGGGGCACCATATATTTT
CASSLPTGRGTIYF
>few|NA|TRBV7-9|TRBJ2-6|16
TGTGCCAGCAGCTTAGGAGCCGGGACTGGGGCCAACGTCCTGACTTTC
CASSLGAGTGANVLTF
>few|TRBD2|TRBV28|TRBJ2-5|15
TGTGCCAGCAGTTTATCTCTAGCGGTCCAAGAGACCCAGTACTTC
CASSLSLAVQETQYF
>NA|NA|TRBV5-1|TRBJ2-7|14
TGCGCCAGCAGCTTTGGCCGGGACTCCTACGAGCAGTACTTC
CASSFGRDSYEQYF
>many|TRBD2|TRBV28|TRBJ2-1|16
TGTGCCAGCAGTCCCCGTGGCGGGAGGGCCTACAATGAGCAGTTCTTC
CASSPRGGRAYNEQFF
>few|NA|TRBV20-1|TRBJ1-1|11
TGCAGTGCTAGGGGGCGGACTGAAGCTTTCTTT
CSARGRTEAFF
>few|NA|TRBV6-1|TRBJ2-1|14
TGTGCCAGCACCACGGGGGCTAAGTGGAATGAGCAGTTCTTC
CASTTGAKWNEQFF
>NA|NA|TRBV4-3|TRBJ2-2|15
TGCGCCAGCAGCCGAACGACAGCGAACACCGGGGAGCTGTTTTTT
CASSRTTANTGELFF
>few|NA|TRBV12-3/TRBV12-4|TRBJ2-3|14
TGTGCCAGCAGTTCGACGGACCTTTCAGATACGCAGTATTTT
CASSSTDLSDTQYF
>few|TRBD1|TRBV6-7|TRBJ2-3|13
TGTGCCACCGTAGGGGGCAGCACAGATACGCAGTATTTT
CATVGGSTDTQYF
>few|TRBD1|TRBV12-3/TRBV12-4|TRBJ2-5|14
TGTGCCAGCAGTTTAGGGACAGGGTCAGAGACCCAGTACTTC
CASSLGTGSETQYF
>NA|NA|TRBV6-2/TRBV6-3|TRBJ2-1|13
TGTGCCAGCAGTTACTCCGCACACAATGAGCAGTTCTTC
CASSYSAHNEQFF
>few|NA|TRBV7-2|TRBJ1-1|13
TGTGCCAGCAGCTTAGGCCCCCCGGCTGAAGCTTTCTTT
CASSLGPPAEAFF
>NA|TRBD1|TRBV20-1|TRBJ1-6|15
TGCAGTGCTAGATCCGGGACAGGGGTACTTTCACCCCTCCACTTT
CSARSGTGVLSPLHF
>NA|NA|TRBV21-1|TRBJ1-1|17
TGTGCCAGCAGCAAGGCCGAGACAGGGATGGTCAACACTGAAGCTTTCTTT
CASSKAETGMVNTEAFF
>few|NA|TRBV6-1|TRBJ2-1|15
TGTGCCAGCAACCCCGGGGCTAGCGTCTACAATGAGCAGTTCTTC
CASNPGASVYNEQFF
>many|NA|TRBV7-7|TRBJ1-5|15
TGTGCCAGCAGCTTATTCGGGGGTTGGGATCAGCCCCAGCATTTT
CASSLFGGWDQPQHF
>few|NA|TRBV5-6|TRBJ1-5|15
TGTGCCAGCAGCCAAACAGGGAACCTTCATCAGCCCCAGCATTTT
CASSQTGNLHQPQHF
>few|TRBD1|TRBV10-3|TRBJ2-7|13
TGTGCCATCAGTGGGGACAGGCCCCACGAGCAGTACTTC
CAISGDRPHEQYF
>NA|NA|TRBV7-9|TRBJ2-1|17
TGTGCCAGCAGCCTACGCCAGCGGGCGCCCACCTACAATGAGCAGTTCTTC
CASSLRQRAPTYNEQFF
>few|NA|TRBV20-1|TRBJ2-1|14
TGCAGTGCCGGTGCCGGGACTCCCGGCCATGAGCAGTTCTTC
CSAGAGTPGHEQFF
>NA|NA|TRBV5-5|TRBJ1-3|15
TGTGCCAGCAGCTCGCCAGGGAGCTCTGGAAACACCATATATTTT
CASSSPGSSGNTIYF
>few|NA|TRBV7-2|TRBJ2-1|11
TGTGCCAGCACTCTCGGGTATGAGCAGTTCTTC
CASTLGYEQFF
>few|NA|TRBV28|TRBJ1-5|15
TGTGCCAGCAGTCCGGCGGGGCGGATAAATCAGCCCCAGCATTTT
CASSPAGRINQPQHF
>NA|NA|TRBV6-1|TRBJ2-7|13
TGTGCCAGCAGACTGACAAGCTCCTACGAGCAGTACTTC
CASRLTSSYEQYF
>few|TRBD2|TRBV7-9|TRBJ2-1|14
TGTGCCAGCAGCCCGGTGGTAGCGGGGACTGAGCAGTTCTTC
CASSPVVAGTEQFF
>once|TRBD2|TRBV28|TRBJ2-2|15
TGTGCCAGCAGGGGCGGGACTAGCGTCCCCGGGGAGCTGTTTTTT
CASRGGTSVPGELFF
>few|TRBD2|TRBV7-2|TRBJ2-3|15
TGTGCCAGCAGCTTAGCGTTTGCTAGCGGGGATACGCAGTATTTT
CASSLAFASGDTQYF
>many|TRBD1|TRBV4-1|TRBJ1-3|16
TGCGCCAGCAGCCAAGATAGGACAGGGGGCGGAAACACCATATATTTT
CASSQDRTGGGNTIYF
>NA|NA|TRBV12-3/TRBV12-4|TRBJ1-4|14
TGTGCCAGCAGTTTGGATTACATCGGAGAAAAACTGTTTTTT
CASSLDYIGEKLFF
>NA|TRBD1|TRBV20-1|TRBJ1-5|17
TGCAGTGCTAGCCGAATACAACAGGGGTTCAGCAATCAGCCCCAGCATTTT
CSASRIQQGFSNQPQHF
>NA|NA|TRBV19|TRBJ2-4|15
TGTGCCAGTAGTATAGGGGTCACAGCCAAAAACATTCAGTACTTC
CASSIGVTAKNIQYF
>many|NA|TRBV20-1|TRBJ2-2|13
TGCAGTGCTAGAGGTCCCTATTCCGGGGAGCTGTTTTTT
CSARGPYSGELFF
>few|NA|TRBV7-2|TRBJ1-5|13
TGTGCCAGCAGCTCTTTGATCAATCAGCCCCAGCATTTT
CASSSLINQPQHF
>few|TRBD2|TRBV5-1|TRBJ2-7|16
TGCGCCAGCAGCCTCCTGTCTAGCGGCGAGGGCTACGAGCAGTACTTC
CASSLLSSGEGYEQYF